Included here is one TCR beta chain sequence, with context. A second roughly 7 to 12 cycle PCR used barcoded and J-beta primers. TCRdb independently ran MiXCR on the 5' RACE reads; one entry per CDR3 protein. The sample has more than 600,000 distinct CDR3 sequences; roughly 25% are singletons. This specimen belongs to a study of blood T cells in healthy people across ages. CDR3 length equals 14 residues. CDR1 is DFQATT and CDR2 is SNEGSKA in the germline V gene (reference sequence). The V and J ends lost 2 bases and 8 bases respectively, with 18 bases between them. The same sample was also used in a study of T cells of mothers and their children. This second study says: Relative to unrelated pairs, biologically related mother-child dyads exhibited marginally greater, non-significant overlap.

This sequence originates from a boy between 10 and 17 years old in good health. The sequenced material came from blood. The chain uses TRBV20-1 and TRBJ1-2; D may be TRBD1 (5 bases). The CDR3 nucleotides are TGCAGTGCTAGATCCGATATCTGGGGCTGGGGCTACACCTTC. This translates into CSARSDIWGWGYTF.